This passage covers 31 T cell receptor beta chains from one sample sequenced in a study of CD4 T cells in relation to SARS-CoV-2 and coronaviruses. The antigens for these receptors are not known. The method was immunoSEQ multiplex PCR; TCRdb's version includes in-frame clones alone and lacks a portion of them. The sample includes about 21,000 clones, about 80% of them seen just once. The unexposed donors gave CD4+ T cells in 2011-2018, prior to COVID-19. After about 10 days of culture, CD4+ T cells were isolated. Input material: CD4+ T cells from PBMCs, cultured in vitro. Source of these receptors: a human donor in good health.

This clone came up a few times. The genes are TRBV11-2 and TRBJ2-1; D remains ambiguous. The CDR3 is made up of 15 amino acids. V dropped 0 bases and J dropped 5 bases, with 11 bases sitting between them. The germline V gene encodes CDR1 SGHAT and CDR2 FQNNGV. The CDR3 loop is CASSLDPSRDNEQFF. The CDR3 bases are TGTGCCAGCAGCTTAGATCCCAGTAGGGACAATGAGCAGTTCTTC.

The CDR3 bases are TGTGCCAGCTCGGCCATGGGGCTCCAAGGTTACGAGCAGTACTTC. Translation gives CASSAMGLQGYEQYF. The rearrangement joins TRBV18 to TRBJ2-7; D possibly corresponds to TRBD1 (5 bases). Germline CDR1 reads KGHSH; CDR2 reads LQKENI. CDR3 length: 15 amino acids. V lost 6 bases to trimming and J lost 4 bases, with 19 bases between them.

This clone has a single count. V and J are TRBV3-1 (or the pseudogene TRBV3-2) and TRBJ1-5; a weak D match, TRBD1 (6 bases). This CDR3 has 16 amino acids. Germline V gene sequence: CDR1 LGHDT, CDR2 YNNKEL (reference sequence). Trimming removed 3 bases at V and 2 bases at J, with 14 bases between. Here the CDR3 reads CASSQAGEKGNQPQHF. CDR3 nucleotide sequence: TGTGCCAGCAGCCAGGCAGGGGAGAAAGGCAATCAGCCCCAGCATTTT.

This chain links TRBV6-5 with TRBJ1-1, with D maybe TRBD1 (5 bases). Germline V gives CDR1 MNHEY, CDR2 SVGAGI. The length of the CDR3 is 12 residues. This CDR3 is CAVGVQGTEAFF. The CDR3 DNA follows: TGTGCGGTTGGGGTCCAGGGCACTGAAGCTTTCTTT.

J is TRBJ2-7 and V is TRBV25-1; maybe TRBD2 (6 bases). Deletions cut 5 bases from V and 7 bases from J, with 21 bases between. The CDR3 totals 15 residues. Germline V gives CDR1 MGHDK, CDR2 SYGVNS. CDR3 region: CASSPTPREPREQYF. The CDR3 DNA is TGTGCCAGCAGTCCGACCCCCCGGGAGCCGAGGGAGCAGTACTTC.

The chain uses TRBV7-9 and TRBJ2-1; 9 bases agree with TRBD1. This CDR3 comprises 14 residues. Germline loops: CDR1 SEHNR, CDR2 FQNEAQ (reference sequence). The V gene end was trimmed by 1 base and the J gene end by 9 bases; junction bases not matched to a gene: 4. CDR3 coding DNA: TGTGCCAGCAGCTTAGGGACAGGGGTGGTTGAGCAGTTCTTC. The encoded protein is CASSLGTGVVEQFF.

A few counts support this clone. The chain employs TRBV2 and TRBJ1-2; D not resolved. The V end lost 7 bases, the J end lost 9 bases, and 15 bases lay between the germline ends. The CDR3 is made up of 12 amino acids. CDR1 and CDR2 (germline): SNHLY, FYNNEI. CDR3 protein: CASNLQGGSYTF. The CDR3 bases are TGTGCCAGCAACCTCCAAGGAGGGAGCTACACCTTC.

In nucleotides, the CDR3 is TGCGCCAGCAGAGGGGACGGCGGTGCCACCGGGGAGCTGTTTTTT. It yields the protein CASRGDGGATGELFF. The chain carries TRBV5-1 and TRBJ2-2; D is perhaps TRBD1 or TRBD2 (5 bases each). The CDR3 is 15 residues long. Germline CDR1 is SGHRS and CDR2 is YFSETQ. With 5 bases removed from V and 4 bases from J, the gap between germline ends came to 15 bases.

V and J are TRBV10-3 and TRBJ2-1, with D maybe TRBD1 (6 bases). The CDR3 totals 16 residues. Trimming removed 4 bases from V and 0 bases from J, with 13 bases in between. Germline V gene data show CDR1 as ENHRY and CDR2 as SYGVKD. The CDR3 DNA sequence: TGTGCCATCAGTGGAGACAGGTTGGACTCCTACAATGAGCAGTTCTTC. Protein: CAISGDRLDSYNEQFF.

The chain uses TRBV3-1 (or the pseudogene TRBV3-2) and TRBJ1-2, with D uncertain. This CDR3 is built from 12 residues. CDR1 is LGHDT and CDR2 is YNNKEL in the germline V gene (reference sequence). V dropped 4 bases and J dropped 8 bases, with 11 bases sitting between them. The CDR3 DNA is TGTGCCAGCAGCCCGCCGACGGGGGGCTACACCTTC. It is translated as CASSPPTGGYTF.

CDR3: CASSSYGGAGSPLHF. In DNA, the CDR3 is TGTGCCAGCAGTTCCTACGGAGGGGCAGGTTCACCCCTCCACTTT. The V gene is TRBV6-5, the J gene TRBJ1-6, with D perhaps matching TRBD1 (5 bases). This CDR3 contains 15 residues. V was shortened by 4 bases and J by 9 bases, with 16 bases between the two germline ends. Germline V lookup: CDR1 MNHEY, CDR2 SVGAGI.

This clone was picked up a small number of times. J is TRBJ2-1 and V is TRBV7-3, with D possibly called TRBD1 or TRBD2 (5 bases each). The V and J ends lost 5 bases and 4 bases respectively, with 12 bases between them. The CDR3 is 14 residues long. Per the germline V gene, CDR1 is SGHTA and CDR2 is FQGTGA. CDR3 nucleotide sequence: TGTGCCAGCAGCCTTCCGGGACCGTACAATGAGCAGTTCTTC. Translating gives CASSLPGPYNEQFF.

This clone appeared a few times. The chain couples TRBV15 to TRBJ1-3; a weak D match, TRBD1 (5 bases). The CDR3 consists of 16 residues. Trimming left V 2 bases short and J 0 bases short, with 11 bases between. Germline CDR1 reads LNHNV; CDR2 reads YYDKDF (reference sequence). DNA of the CDR3: TGTGCCACCAGCAGAAGGAGACAGCTCTCTGGAAACACCATATATTTT. Translating gives CATSRRRQLSGNTIYF.

This clone was found a few times. This sequence joins TRBV10-1 and TRBJ1-1; the D is unclear. Germline V gives CDR1 WNHNN, CDR2 SYGVQD (reference sequence). Trimming took 6 bases from V and 3 from J, leaving 14 bases between them. The CDR3 is 14 residues long. CDR3 loop: CASSREGLDTEAFF. CDR3 nucleotides: TGCGCCAGCAGCCGGGAGGGATTGGACACTGAAGCTTTCTTT.

This clone showed up just a few times. V and J are TRBV19 and TRBJ1-3; D is undetermined. Germline V gene lookup returns CDR1 LNHDA and CDR2 SQIVND (reference sequence). CDR3 length: 16 amino acids. V was pared by 9 bases and J by 0 bases, with 18 bases between. The CDR3 DNA reads TGTGCCAGCCATTCTCGGGGATCGCCCTCTGGAAACACCATATATTTT. It codes for CASHSRGSPSGNTIYF.

A few counts support this clone. The rearrangement uses TRBV18 and TRBJ2-3, with 8 bases matching TRBD1. Looked up from germline, CDR1 is KGHSH and CDR2 is LQKENI. V was clipped by 4 bases and J by 2 bases; unmatched bases: 14. This CDR3 has 18 amino acids. CDR3 sequence (DNA): TGTGCCAGCTCACTTATCGGGAAAACAGGGGGATACACAGATACGCAGTATTTT. Its protein product is CASSLIGKTGGYTDTQYF.

The chain has TRBV29-1 and TRBJ2-1; D unresolved. V was pared by 4 bases and J by 6 bases, with 25 bases between. The germline V gene has CDR1 SQVTM and CDR2 ANQGSEA. CDR3 length equals 17 residues. DNA of the CDR3: TGCAGCGTTGTAAAATGGGATATTCTCTCTACAACCAATGAGCAGTTCTTC. Its translation: CSVVKWDILSTTNEQFF.

The chain has TRBV9 and TRBJ2-1; 11 bases are a match to TRBD2. Trimming took 5 bases from V and 6 from J; bases not matched to a gene: 16. Germline V gives CDR1 SGDLS, CDR2 YYNGEE. CDR3 length: 18 residues. The CDR3 DNA follows: TGTGCCAGCAGTGAAACCGCTAGCGGGGGGCTCCTTAGCAATGAGCAGTTCTTC. It is translated as CASSETASGGLLSNEQFF.

J is TRBJ2-7 and V is TRBV3-1 (or the pseudogene TRBV3-2); D ambiguous. Per the germline V gene, CDR1 is LGHDT and CDR2 is YNNKEL (reference sequence). Trimming removed 1 base at V and 0 bases at J, with 4 bases between. This CDR3 region has 13 residues. CDR3 nucleotide sequence: TGTGCCAGCAGCCAAGTCCGCTCCTACGAGCAGTACTTC. It codes for CASSQVRSYEQYF.

The chain is built from TRBV14 and TRBJ2-1; 9 positions match TRBD2. CDR1 is SGHDN and CDR2 is FVKESK in the germline V gene. Trimming at V came to 0 bases and at J to 8 bases, leaving 8 bases not matched to a gene. This CDR3 has 16 amino acids. The CDR3 DNA reads TGTGCCAGCAGCCAAGAGGTTAGCGGGAGTTGGGATGAGCAGTTCTTC. It translates to CASSQEVSGSWDEQFF.

The chain is built from TRBV3-1 (or the pseudogene TRBV3-2) and TRBJ2-3; D call uncertain. The CDR3 is 14 residues long. V dropped 1 base and J dropped 2 bases, with 7 bases sitting between them. Germline V gene data show CDR1 as LGHDT and CDR2 as YNNKEL (reference sequence). The CDR3 here is CASSQGTNTDTQYF. Written as DNA, the CDR3 is TGTGCCAGCAGCCAAGGCACTAACACAGATACGCAGTATTTT.

The V and J genes are TRBV6-5 and TRBJ2-5; TRBD1 agrees at 8 bases. Trimming took 7 bases from V and 7 from J; bases not matched to a gene: 11. Germline values: CDR1 MNHEY, CDR2 SVGAGI. The CDR3 consists of 14 residues. The CDR3 loop reads CASTPQRGTGTQYF. In nucleotides, the CDR3 is TGTGCCAGCACCCCTCAAAGGGGGACAGGGACCCAGTACTTC.

This clone appeared once. V usage is TRBV19 and J usage is TRBJ1-6; D may be TRBD1 (6 bases). CDR3 length equals 15 residues. The germline V gene has CDR1 LNHDA and CDR2 SQIVND (reference sequence). The germline V and J ends were trimmed by 7 bases and 7 bases, with 17 bases remaining between them. The DNA for the CDR3 is TGTGCCAGTAATGGGGGGCTTGGGAGGAATTCACCCCTCCACTTT. This encodes CASNGGLGRNSPLHF.

The chain carries TRBV18 and TRBJ2-2, with D hard to call. V was pared by 6 bases and J by 3 bases, with 5 bases between. CDR3 size: 12 residues. Germline loops: CDR1 KGHSH, CDR2 LQKENI. For the CDR3, the DNA is TGTGCCAGCTCGCCCGACACCGGGGAGCTGTTTTTT. Translated: CASSPDTGELFF. The whole variable domain, filled in from reference TRBV18 and TRBJ2-2, reads NAGVMQNPRHLVRRRGQEARLRCSPMKGHSHVYWYRQLPEEGLKFMVYLQKENIIDESGMPKERFSAEFPKEGPSILRIQQVVRGDSAAYFCASSPDTGELFFGEGSRLTVL.

This clone was observed once. The chain employs TRBV2 and TRBJ2-3; no clear D. V was clipped by 7 bases and J by 4 bases, with 0 bases between them. This CDR3 has 9 residues. The germline CDR1 and CDR2 sequences are SNHLY and FYNNEI. CDR3 nucleotide sequence: TGTGCCAGCACAGATACGCAGTATTTT. Translated, it gives CASTDTQYF.

The chain is built from TRBV12-5 and TRBJ2-7, with 8 positions matching TRBD1. The CDR3 is 15 amino acids. With V trimmed by 0 bases and J by 3 bases, 4 bases remained unmatched. Per germline, CDR1 LGHNT and CDR2 FRNRAP. The CDR3 nucleotides read TGTGCTAGTGGTTTGGTACTTACAGGGGGCTACGAGCAGTACTTC. It translates to CASGLVLTGGYEQYF.

This chain connects TRBV19 to TRBJ1-4; tentatively, D is TRBD1 (6 bases). Per germline, CDR1 LNHDA and CDR2 SQIVND (reference sequence). Trimming left V 5 bases short and J 7 bases short, with 20 bases between. The CDR3 loop spans 16 amino acids. CDR3 residues: CASSRTRTDWGEKLFF. CDR3 sequence (DNA): TGTGCCAGTAGTCGGACTAGGACAGACTGGGGTGAAAAACTGTTTTTT.

This chain uses TRBV7-9 with TRBJ2-7; 10 bases line up with TRBD1. The CDR3 totals 18 residues. The V and J ends lost 5 bases and 6 bases, in that order; junction bases with no gene match: 19. Germline CDR1 SEHNR, CDR2 FQNEAQ (reference sequence). The CDR3 protein is CASSTQAGQGSIVREQYF. The CDR3 bases are TGTGCCAGCAGCACACAAGCGGGACAGGGGTCCATCGTACGCGAGCAGTACTTC.

This sequence joins TRBV30 and TRBJ1-1; perhaps TRBD1 as D (5 bases). Germline V gene lookup returns CDR1 GTSNPN and CDR2 SVGIG (reference sequence). The CDR3 extends over 13 amino acids. The V end was cut by 5 bases, the J end by 0 bases, with 10 bases between. This CDR3 is CAWDRRMNTEAFF. The CDR3 DNA follows: TGTGCCTGGGACAGAAGAATGAACACTGAAGCTTTCTTT.

This chain links TRBV4-1 with TRBJ2-5; D tentatively fits TRBD1 or TRBD2 (5 bases each). The CDR3 runs to 14 residues. The V gene lost 0 bases and the J gene lost 1 base, with 6 bases spanning the gap. Germline V gives CDR1 MGHRA, CDR2 YSYEKL. In nucleotides, the CDR3 is TGCGCCAGCAGCCAAGATGGGACCCAAGAGACCCAGTACTTC. This codes for CASSQDGTQETQYF.

This clone was observed a single time. This chain uses TRBV10-3 with TRBJ2-7; TRBD2 is a possible D gene (7 bases). Trimming left V 2 bases short and J 5 bases short, with 19 bases between. Germline CDR1 ENHRY, CDR2 SYGVKD. This CDR3 has 16 residues. The DNA for the CDR3 is TGTGCCATCAGTGAGCCCCCTCGCGGGGGACACGACGAGCAGTACTTC. The encoded protein is CAISEPPRGGHDEQYF.